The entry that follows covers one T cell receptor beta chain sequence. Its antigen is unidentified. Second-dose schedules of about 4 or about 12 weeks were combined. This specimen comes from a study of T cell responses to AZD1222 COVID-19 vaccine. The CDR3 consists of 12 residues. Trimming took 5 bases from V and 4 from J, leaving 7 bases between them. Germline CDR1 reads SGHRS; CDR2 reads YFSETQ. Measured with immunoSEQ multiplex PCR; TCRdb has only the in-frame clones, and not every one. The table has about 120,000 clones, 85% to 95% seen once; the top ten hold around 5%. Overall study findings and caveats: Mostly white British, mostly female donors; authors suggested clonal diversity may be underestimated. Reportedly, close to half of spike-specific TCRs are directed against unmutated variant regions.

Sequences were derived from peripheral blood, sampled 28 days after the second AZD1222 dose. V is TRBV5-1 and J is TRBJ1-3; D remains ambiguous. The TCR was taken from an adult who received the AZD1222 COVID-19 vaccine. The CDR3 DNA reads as TGCGCCAGCAGTTTTGACGGAAACACCATATATTTT. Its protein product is CASSFDGNTIYF.